These 25 T cell receptor beta chains were all obtained from the same sample, sequenced in a study of cytomegalovirus exposure and HLA in healthy donors. Amplification used 60 Vbeta primers and 13 Jbeta primers. The data were produced by immunoSEQ multiplex PCR, yet TCRdb's version contains in-frame clones alone and is incomplete. This sample has about 120,000 clones, with less than 10% found just once. The sequencing input was PBMCs. The receptors originated from a woman aged 40 to 49 in good health and CMV-seropositive.

This chain uses TRBV19 with TRBJ1-4; D is uncertain. This CDR3 region has 15 residues. The V end lost 3 bases, the J end lost 0 bases, and 8 bases lay between the germline ends. CDR1 and CDR2 (germline): LNHDA, SQIVND (reference sequence). The CDR3 reads CASSISVATNEKLFF. The DNA for the CDR3 is TGTGCCAGTAGTATCTCCGTTGCAACTAATGAAAAACTGTTTTTT.

The CDR3 region is CASSLSTGGGYEQYF. DNA for the CDR3: TGTGCCAGCAGCTTATCAACAGGGGGCGGCTACGAGCAGTACTTC. The chain joins TRBV7-9 to TRBJ2-7; TRBD1 matches 9 bases. V gave up 2 bases and J gave up 3 bases; unmatched junction bases: 5. The germline CDR1 and CDR2 sequences are SEHNR and FQNEAQ (reference sequence). The CDR3 totals 15 residues.

This chain connects TRBV29-1 to TRBJ1-3; D remains ambiguous. V lost 0 bases and J lost 0, with 6 bases in between. There are 14 residues in the CDR3. CDR1 and CDR2 from the germline V gene are SQVTM and ANQGSEA. The CDR3: CSVEDGASGNTIYF. The CDR3 nucleotides read TGCAGCGTTGAAGACGGTGCCTCTGGAAACACCATATATTTT.

The rearrangement links TRBV7-9 to TRBJ1-5; TRBD1 matches 9 bases. Germline V gives CDR1 SEHNR, CDR2 FQNEAQ (reference sequence). This CDR3 spans 14 amino acids. Unmatched junction bases numbered 3, after V lost 5 bases and J lost 4 bases. This chain's CDR3 is CASSRDRVNQPQHF. The CDR3 DNA is TGTGCCAGCAGCCGGGACAGGGTGAATCAGCCCCAGCATTTT.

This clone was observed a few times. The V and J genes are TRBV29-1 and TRBJ1-1, with D possibly matching TRBD1 (5 bases). CDR3 size: 15 residues. CDR1 and CDR2 from the germline V gene are SQVTM and ANQGSEA. V was trimmed by 7 bases and J by 6 bases, leaving 24 bases between them. For the CDR3, the DNA is TGCAGCGCCCAAAGGGGATCCCTTAAAGCCTCTGAAGCTTTCTTT. The encoded protein is CSAQRGSLKASEAFF.

This clone was recorded a few times. The chain has TRBV9 and TRBJ1-5; D perhaps matches TRBD1 (5 bases). V gave up 4 bases and J gave up 2 bases, with 10 bases separating them. This CDR3 contains 14 residues. CDR1 is SGDLS and CDR2 is YYNGEE in the germline V gene. CDR3 sequence: CASSRAGGNQPQHF. As DNA, the CDR3 is TGTGCCAGCAGCCGAGCGGGGGGCAATCAGCCCCAGCATTTT.

This clone was counted between two and nine times. The rearrangement joins TRBV5-1 to TRBJ1-6; the D gene is possibly TRBD1 (6 bases). CDR3 length equals 16 residues. Trimming took 3 bases from V and 9 from J, leaving 19 bases between them. Germline lookup yields CDR1 SGHRS and CDR2 YFSETQ. CDR3 DNA: TGCGCCAGCAGCTCTCGACAGGATCCCTCCACTTCACCCCTCCACTTT. Translated, it gives CASSSRQDPSTSPLHF.

This clone was seen only a few times. The CDR3 loop reads CASSEPLGSGGYTDTQYF. For the CDR3, the DNA is TGCGCCAGCAGTGAGCCCCTTGGTAGCGGGGGCTACACAGATACGCAGTATTTT. The chain is built from TRBV10-2 and TRBJ2-3; 9 nucleotides agree with TRBD2. The CDR3 sequence is 18 residues long. Germline loops: CDR1 WSHSY, CDR2 SAAADI. V was pared by 2 bases and J by 2 bases, with 11 bases of the junction left unmatched.

This clone turned up a few times. CDR3: CASSLTDTTQYF. The CDR3 DNA sequence: TGTGCCAGCAGCCTGACCGACACGACTCAGTACTTC. The gene calls are TRBV2 and TRBJ2-4; unclear D gene. This CDR3 is 12 amino acids long. Germline assignment: CDR1 SNHLY and CDR2 FYNNEI. V was cut by 6 bases and J by 12 bases, with 15 bases left in between.

V gene TRBV5-1 combines with J gene TRBJ1-1; the D is unclear. With 0 bases removed from V and 1 base from J, the gap between germline ends came to 13 bases. The germline gives CDR1 SGHRS, CDR2 YFSETQ. The CDR3 has 16 amino acids. CDR3 amino acids: CASSLAGPAGNTEAFF. The DNA of the CDR3 is TGCGCCAGCAGCTTGGCGGGCCCAGCGGGGAACACTGAAGCTTTCTTT.

This clone was seen only a few times. The V call is TRBV18, the J call TRBJ1-2; 8 bases are a match to TRBD1. Germline CDR1 KGHSH, CDR2 LQKENI. The CDR3 sequence is 17 residues long. Trimming removed 5 bases from V and 6 bases from J; junction bases left unmatched: 17. The CDR3 DNA reads as TGTGCCAGCTCATCAACCCCGGGACAGGTAGTGGTCGATGGCTACACCTTC. Protein product: CASSSTPGQVVVDGYTF. Based on the CDR3 plus reference TRBV18 and TRBJ1-2, the full variable domain is NAGVMQNPRHLVRRRGQEARLRCSPMKGHSHVYWYRQLPEEGLKFMVYLQKENIIDESGMPKERFSAEFPKEGPSILRIQQVVRGDSAAYFCASSSTPGQVVVDGYTFGSGTRLTVV.

V usage is TRBV27 and J usage is TRBJ2-2, with TRBD1 matching over 8 bases. V shed 6 bases, J shed 6 bases, and the junction held 3 bases outside the gene matches. CDR1 is MNHEY, CDR2 SMNVEV, per germline (reference sequence). This CDR3 comprises 13 residues. For the CDR3, the DNA is TGTGCCAGCAGACAACAGGGGGCCGGGGAGCTGTTTTTT. Protein sequence: CASRQQGAGELFF.

The rearrangement links TRBV28 to TRBJ1-2; tentative D call: TRBD1 (5 bases). This CDR3 spans 14 amino acids. V lost 3 bases to trimming and J lost 6 bases, with 14 bases between them. In germline, CDR1 is MDHEN, CDR2 SYDVKM. CDR3 in amino acids: CASSLVVRVNGYTF. The DNA of the CDR3 is TGTGCCAGCAGTTTGGTGGTCAGGGTAAATGGCTACACCTTC.

J is TRBJ1-2 and V is TRBV7-2, with 7 positions matching TRBD1. The germline V gene encodes CDR1 SGHTA and CDR2 FQGNSA. The CDR3 runs to 14 residues. V gave up 8 bases and J gave up 3 bases; unmatched junction bases: 9. The chain's CDR3 is CASWRRQGDYGYTF. Written as DNA, the CDR3 is TGTGCCAGCTGGAGAAGGCAGGGGGACTATGGCTACACCTTC. Looking up the rest from reference TRBV7-2 and TRBJ1-2 gives the full variable domain: GAGVSQSPSNKVTEKGKDVELRCDPISGHTALYWYRQSLGQGLEFLIYFQGNSAPDKSGLPSDRFSAERTGGSVSTLTIQRTQQEDSAVYLCASWRRQGDYGYTFGSGTRLTVV.

On this clone: One junction end does not reproduce the germline sequence, and a read error may be involved. The genes are TRBV25-1 and TRBJ1-1; TRBD1 matches at 9 bases. The length of the CDR3 is 12 residues. Germline V gene data show CDR1 as MGHDK and CDR2 as SYGVNS. DNA of the CDR3: TGTGCCAGCAGTGAATGGACAGGGGTAGCTTCCTTT. This translates into CASSEWTGVASF. Looking up the rest from reference TRBV25-1 and TRBJ1-1 gives the full variable domain: EADIYQTPRYLVIGTGKKITLECSQTMGHDKMYWYQQDPGMELHLIHYSYGVNSTEKGDLSSESTVSRIRTEHFPLTLESARPSHTSQYLCASSEWTGVASFGQGTRLTVV.

This chain joins TRBV29-1 and TRBJ1-1; TRBD1 matches 8 bases. The CDR3 has 13 amino acids. The V and J ends lost 7 bases and 3 bases, in that order; junction bases with no gene match: 7. Germline values: CDR1 SQVTM, CDR2 ANQGSEA. CDR3 protein: CSAQGARDTEAFF. CDR3 nucleotides: TGCAGCGCCCAGGGGGCTAGGGACACTGAAGCTTTCTTT.

This clone showed up just a few times. V gene TRBV7-9 combines with J gene TRBJ1-5, with D hard to call. The V gene's germline CDR1 is SEHNR and CDR2 FQNEAQ (reference sequence). This CDR3 region has 13 residues. The V end lost 2 bases, the J end lost 1 base, and 3 bases lay between the germline ends. The CDR3 sequence: CASSLLSNQPQHF. The CDR3 DNA follows: TGTGCCAGCAGCTTACTCAGCAATCAGCCCCAGCATTTT. Full variable domain (rest looked up from reference TRBV7-9 and TRBJ1-5): DTGVSQNPRHKITKRGQNVTFRCDPISEHNRLYWYRQTLGQGPEFLTYFQNEAQLEKSRLLSDRFSAERPKGSFSTLEIQRTEQGDSAMYLCASSLLSNQPQHFGDGTRLSIL.

This clone was observed a few times. This chain joins TRBV19 and TRBJ2-7, with 8 bases lining up with TRBD2. Germline V gene lookup returns CDR1 LNHDA and CDR2 SQIVND (reference sequence). The CDR3 loop spans 14 amino acids. J was trimmed by 3 bases and V by 6 bases; bases with no gene match: 7. CDR3: CASRRVAGNYEQYF. The CDR3 DNA reads TGTGCCAGTAGGAGGGTAGCGGGGAACTACGAGCAGTACTTC.

This clone has only a few counts. The chain has TRBV11-2 and TRBJ1-1; the D gene is possibly TRBD1 (5 bases). The CDR3 sequence is 15 residues long. Germline CDR1 is SGHAT and CDR2 is FQNNGV. The V gene lost 3 bases and the J gene lost 1 base, with 12 bases spanning the gap. The CDR3 DNA follows: TGTGCCAGCAGCTTGGGGCAGCGCGGGAACACTGAAGCTTTCTTT. This codes for CASSLGQRGNTEAFF.

This chain connects TRBV19 to TRBJ2-6; 8 nucleotides match TRBD1. The CDR3 sequence is 18 residues long. J gave up 2 bases and V 7 bases, and 13 bases lay outside the gene matches. CDR1 is LNHDA and CDR2 is SQIVND in the germline V gene (reference sequence). CDR3 loop: CASNEYRGRSTGANVLTF. CDR3 bases: TGTGCCAGTAATGAGTACAGGGGGAGGTCAACTGGGGCCAACGTCCTGACTTTC. Using reference TRBV19 and TRBJ2-6 for the parts outside the CDR3, the full variable domain is DGGITQSPKYLFRKEGQNVTLSCEQNLNHDAMYWYRQDPGQGLRLIYYSQIVNDFQKGDIAEGYSVSREKKESFPLTVTSAQKNPTAFYLCASNEYRGRSTGANVLTFGAGSRLTVL.

In its sample, this clone was seen a few times. This chain uses TRBV7-8 with TRBJ2-7, with a possible D match to TRBD2 (5 bases). Looked up from germline, CDR1 is SGHVS and CDR2 is FQNEAQ. V lost 2 bases and J 6 bases, leaving 11 bases between the germline ends. The CDR3 loop spans 13 amino acids. This CDR3 reads CASSLRRSGEQYF. As DNA, the CDR3 is TGTGCCAGCAGCTTAAGAAGGAGCGGCGAGCAGTACTTC.

The chain recombines TRBV28 with TRBJ2-1, with D perhaps matching TRBD2 (6 bases). Germline-derived CDR1 and CDR2 are MDHEN and SYDVKM. The CDR3 length is 15 residues. V lost 3 bases and J 0 bases, leaving 9 bases between the germline ends. The CDR3 DNA is TGTGCCAGCAGTTTCGGAGGGGCCTCCTACAATGAGCAGTTCTTC. Residues: CASSFGGASYNEQFF.

The rearrangement joins TRBV19 to TRBJ1-2, with D hard to call. With 6 bases removed from V and 4 bases from J, the gap between germline ends came to 18 bases. Per the germline V gene, CDR1 is LNHDA and CDR2 is SQIVND (reference sequence). The CDR3 is made up of 15 amino acids. The CDR3 nucleotides read TGTGCCAGTAGCCCCACCGGGGAGGGATTCTATGGCTACACCTTC. It codes for CASSPTGEGFYGYTF. Variable domain in full (rest from reference TRBV19 and TRBJ1-2): DGGITQSPKYLFRKEGQNVTLSCEQNLNHDAMYWYRQDPGQGLRLIYYSQIVNDFQKGDIAEGYSVSREKKESFPLTVTSAQKNPTAFYLCASSPTGEGFYGYTFGSGTRLTVV.

Only a few counts were recorded for this clone. V gene TRBV2 combines with J gene TRBJ1-5, with a possible D match to TRBD1 (5 bases). There are 15 residues in the CDR3. Trimming took off 1 base at V and 8 bases at J, with 15 bases between the two ends. Germline V gene lookup returns CDR1 SNHLY and CDR2 FYNNEI. This CDR3 is CASSEGGTSGEPQHF. The CDR3 DNA reads as TGTGCCAGCAGTGAAGGCGGGACCTCTGGAGAGCCCCAGCATTTT.

This clone was detected only a few times. V is TRBV5-1 and J is TRBJ1-1; 10 nucleotides line up with TRBD1. From germline, CDR1 is SGHRS and CDR2 YFSETQ. This CDR3 is built from 19 residues. V lost 4 bases, J lost 6 bases, and 21 bases stayed unmatched. CDR3 DNA: TGCGCCAGCAGCCTTTGGGCCCCGGGACAGGGGATATCGGGCGCTGAAGCTTTCTTT. Its translation: CASSLWAPGQGISGAEAFF. Supplemented by reference TRBV5-1 and TRBJ1-1, the full variable domain reads KAGVTQTPRYLIKTRGQQVTLSCSPISGHRSVSWYQQTPGQGLQFLFEYFSETQRNKGNFPGRFSGRQFSNSRSEMNVSTLELGDSALYLCASSLWAPGQGISGAEAFFGQGTRLTVV.